The rows below give T cell receptor beta chains drawn from one sample of a study of blood T cell repertoires in COVID-19. Clones were sequenced by immunoSEQ multiplex PCR, and TCRdb holds only the in-frame ones, with some missing. The profile shows over 100,000 clones, approximately 78% of them singletons. The source material was peripheral blood. The source is a man in his 70s with acute or convalescent COVID-19. Both conserved end residues are part of each CDR3. The order of the fields is V gene, J gene, clone size, D gene, CDR3 protein, CDR3 DNA. A D gene is named only where the DNA matches it firmly. The size entry is marked missing in some rows and otherwise reads once, few, many or a size class.

>TRBV5-6|TRBJ2-3|once|-
CASSPKSTDTQYF
TGTGCCAGTAGCCCTAAAAGCACAGATACGCAGTATTTT
>TRBV5-1|TRBJ2-2|-|-
CASSLRVTDTNTGELFF
TGCGCCAGCAGCTTGAGAGTCACAGATACGAACACCGGGGAGCTGTTTTTT
>TRBV5-4|TRBJ2-7|few|TRBD1
CASSLEGQGREQYF
TGTGCCAGCAGCTTGGAGGGACAGGGGCGCGAGCAGTACTTC
>TRBV6-5|TRBJ2-3|-|-
CATYRAGSTDTQYF
TGTGCCACCTATCGAGCGGGTAGCACAGATACGCAGTATTTT
>TRBV9|TRBJ1-2|-|TRBD1
CASSPDRAYYGYTF
TGTGCCAGCAGTCCTGACAGGGCTTATTATGGCTACACCTTC
>TRBV6-5|TRBJ1-2|-|TRBD1
CASSIYRGLVGYTF
TGTGCCAGCAGTATTTACAGGGGGCTGGTTGGCTACACCTTC
>TRBV20-1|TRBJ1-1|-|-
CSASMRLLNTEAFF
TGCAGTGCTAGTATGAGGTTACTGAACACTGAAGCTTTCTTT
>TRBV5-6|TRBJ2-2|once|-
CASSLAPGGLLWTGELFF
TGTGCCAGCAGCTTGGCCCCAGGGGGACTCTTGTGGACCGGGGAGCTGTTTTTT
>TRBV27|TRBJ2-7|-|TRBD2
CASSLGPGLNYEQYF
TGTGCCAGCAGTTTAGGACCGGGACTAAATTACGAGCAGTACTTC
>TRBV18|TRBJ1-2|-|TRBD1
CASSPGDRVRGYTF
TGTGCCAGCTCACCGGGGGACAGGGTTCGTGGCTACACCTTC
>TRBV19|TRBJ1-5|-|-
CASSIPGGVGQPQHF
TGTGCCAGTAGTATACCGGGAGGGGTTGGTCAGCCCCAGCATTTT
>TRBV7-3|TRBJ2-1|-|-
CASSRQGLTYNEQFF
TGTGCCAGCAGCCGTCAGGGGCTTACCTACAATGAGCAGTTCTTC
>TRBV2|TRBJ1-1|-|TRBD1
CASSVGQGGTEAFF
TGTGCCAGCAGTGTGGGACAGGGAGGCACTGAAGCTTTCTTT
>TRBV5-1|TRBJ2-3|-|-
CASSQGLPEDTQYF
TGCGCCAGCAGCCAGGGACTCCCTGAGGATACGCAGTATTTT
>TRBV19|TRBJ1-4|-|TRBD1
CASRTWGATGEEKLFF
TGTGCCAGTAGGACTTGGGGCGCGACAGGGGAAGAAAAACTGTTTTTT
>TRBV5-1|TRBJ1-4|-|-
CASSVLPLETNEKLFF
TGCGCCAGCAGCGTACTTCCTTTAGAAACTAATGAAAAACTGTTTTTT
>TRBV11-3|TRBJ2-5|-|-
CASSIRVGETQYF
TGTGCCAGCAGCATCAGGGTTGGGGAGACCCAGTACTTC
>TRBV7-9|TRBJ1-2|-|-
CASSQNRDSVYGYTF
TGTGCCAGCAGCCAAAATCGGGACTCGGTATATGGCTACACCTTC
>TRBV19|TRBJ1-5|-|-
CASSIDRGRAGNQPQHF
TGTGCCAGTAGTATAGATCGAGGGAGAGCGGGCAATCAGCCCCAGCATTTT
>TRBV18|TRBJ1-1|-|-
CASSPVLYTEAFF
TGTGCCAGCTCGCCAGTCCTTTACACTGAAGCTTTCTTT
>TRBV30|TRBJ2-3|-|TRBD1
CAWTDPRDRGRSTDTQYF
TGTGCCTGGACTGATCCCCGGGACAGGGGTCGAAGCACAGATACGCAGTATTTT
>TRBV19|TRBJ1-5|-|TRBD1
CASTGTGNQPQHF
TGTGCCAGTACCGGGACAGGGAATCAGCCCCAGCATTTT
>TRBV6-5|TRBJ2-3|-|-
CASSLKAGGTDTQYF
TGTGCCAGCAGTTTAAAGGCAGGGGGCACAGATACGCAGTATTTT
>TRBV5-6|TRBJ1-4|-|-
CASSMGRANEKLFF
TGTGCCAGCAGCATGGGGCGGGCTAATGAAAAACTGTTTTTT
>TRBV27|TRBJ1-1|-|-
CASSKWGGRSNTEAFF
TGTGCCAGCAGTAAGTGGGGAGGACGGTCGAACACTGAAGCTTTCTTT
>TRBV12-3/TRBV12-4|TRBJ2-7|-|TRBD1
CASKLTGGAEQYF
TGTGCCAGCAAGTTGACAGGGGGAGCCGAGCAGTACTTC
>TRBV18|TRBJ1-1|-|-
CASSRDLESEAFF
TGTGCCAGCTCACGCGACTTGGAATCTGAAGCTTTCTTT
>TRBV9|TRBJ2-3|-|TRBD2
CASSVGSGGTSTDTQYF
TGTGCCAGCAGCGTAGGGTCGGGAGGAACTAGCACAGATACGCAGTATTTT
>TRBV5-1|TRBJ2-1|-|TRBD1
CASSPTGGGGNEQFF
TGCGCCAGCAGCCCGACAGGGGGAGGGGGGAATGAGCAGTTCTTC
>TRBV6-5|TRBJ2-7|-|TRBD2
CASRSGLAGIEQYF
TGTGCCAGCAGATCGGGACTAGCGGGAATAGAGCAGTACTTC
>TRBV7-3|TRBJ1-2|-|-
CASSLSHQAGDYGYTF
TGTGCCAGCAGCTTAAGCCATCAGGCGGGTGACTATGGCTACACCTTC
>TRBV5-1|TRBJ2-2|-|-
CASSLSARGAYTGELFF
TGCGCCAGCAGCTTGTCCGCCAGGGGGGCGTACACCGGGGAGCTGTTTTTT
>TRBV6-5|TRBJ2-2|-|TRBD1
CASNLQGADGELFF
TGTGCCAGCAATTTACAGGGGGCTGACGGGGAGCTGTTTTTT
>TRBV28|TRBJ2-7|-|-
CASSLSGRNYEQYF
TGTGCCAGCAGTTTGTCAGGCAGAAACTACGAGCAGTACTTC
>TRBV2|TRBJ1-1|-|-
CASKGRGRETEAFF
TGTGCCAGCAAAGGCAGGGGACGGGAAACTGAAGCTTTCTTT
>TRBV28|TRBJ1-5|-|-
CASSLRKGFNQPQHF
TGTGCCAGCAGTTTAAGGAAGGGGTTCAATCAGCCCCAGCATTTT
>TRBV5-1|TRBJ2-2|-|TRBD1
CASSLRGTGNTGELFF
TGCGCCAGCAGCTTGAGGGGGACAGGGAACACCGGGGAGCTGTTTTTT
>TRBV5-1|TRBJ1-4|few|TRBD1
CASSPQGGAGEKLFF
TGCGCCAGCAGCCCGCAGGGGGGCGCGGGTGAAAAACTGTTTTTT
>TRBV7-8|TRBJ2-7|-|-
CASSARLAAYEQYF
TGTGCCAGCAGCGCCCGATTAGCGGCCTACGAGCAGTACTTC
>TRBV18|TRBJ1-3|-|-
CASSPELSGNTIYF
TGTGCCAGCTCACCAGAGCTCTCTGGAAACACCATATATTTT
>TRBV12-3/TRBV12-4|TRBJ1-5|-|-
CASSLLGDQPQHF
TGTGCCAGCAGTTTACTAGGCGATCAGCCCCAGCATTTT
>TRBV4-2|TRBJ2-1|-|-
CASSYLNSGNEQFF
TGTGCCAGCAGCTATCTTAATAGCGGCAATGAGCAGTTCTTC
>TRBV19|TRBJ1-1|-|TRBD1
CASRPGQGKNTEAFF
TGTGCCAGTAGGCCCGGACAGGGAAAGAACACTGAAGCTTTCTTT
>TRBV18|TRBJ2-6|-|TRBD2
CASSSWGGTGANVLTF
TGTGCCAGCTCATCCTGGGGGGGAACCGGGGCCAACGTCCTGACTTTC
>TRBV4-2|TRBJ2-2|-|TRBD1
CASSQGTGGLVDTGELFF
TGTGCCAGCAGCCAAGGGACAGGGGGCCTTGTGGACACCGGGGAGCTGTTTTTT
>TRBV7-2|TRBJ2-2|-|TRBD2
CASRLGGLARDTGELFF
TGTGCCAGCAGATTAGGAGGACTAGCGAGGGACACCGGGGAGCTGTTTTTT
>TRBV7-8|TRBJ1-6|-|TRBD1
CASSSGTGDSPLHF
TGTGCCAGCAGCTCCGGGACAGGGGATTCACCCCTCCACTTT
>TRBV3-1/TRBV3-2|TRBJ2-2|once|TRBD2
CASSLTSGTGELFF
TGTGCCAGCAGCCTGACTAGCGGTACCGGGGAGCTGTTTTTT
>TRBV2|TRBJ1-2|-|-
CASSEQDTFYGYTF
TGTGCCAGCAGTGAACAGGACACCTTCTATGGCTACACCTTC
>TRBV5-4|TRBJ1-1|-|TRBD1
CASSLDRGTRLNTEAFF
TGTGCCAGCAGCTTAGACAGGGGGACTAGGCTGAACACTGAAGCTTTCTTT
>TRBV5-1|TRBJ1-5|-|-
CASSLETGRNQPQHF
TGCGCCAGCAGCTTGGAAACAGGCCGCAATCAGCCCCAGCATTTT
>TRBV3-1/TRBV3-2|TRBJ1-1|-|-
CASSQGKPGKAFF
TGTGCCAGCAGCCAAGGAAAACCAGGAAAAGCTTTCTTT
>TRBV5-1|TRBJ1-5|-|TRBD1
CASRPTGGGSNQPQHF
TGCGCCAGCCGACCAACAGGGGGAGGGAGCAATCAGCCCCAGCATTTT
>TRBV14|TRBJ1-1|-|-
CASSQERDTEAFF
TGTGCCAGCAGCCAAGAGCGGGACACTGAAGCTTTCTTT
>TRBV2|TRBJ1-6|-|-
CASRRESSYNSPLHF
TGTGCCAGCAGGCGGGAAAGTTCCTATAATTCACCCCTCCACTTT
>TRBV2|TRBJ1-5|-|TRBD1
CASSLQGAKGQPQHF
TGTGCCAGCAGTTTACAGGGGGCGAAGGGTCAGCCCCAGCATTTT
>TRBV2|TRBJ2-2|-|-
CASRREGRGTGELFF
TGTGCCAGCAGGCGTGAAGGGCGAGGGACCGGGGAGCTGTTTTTT